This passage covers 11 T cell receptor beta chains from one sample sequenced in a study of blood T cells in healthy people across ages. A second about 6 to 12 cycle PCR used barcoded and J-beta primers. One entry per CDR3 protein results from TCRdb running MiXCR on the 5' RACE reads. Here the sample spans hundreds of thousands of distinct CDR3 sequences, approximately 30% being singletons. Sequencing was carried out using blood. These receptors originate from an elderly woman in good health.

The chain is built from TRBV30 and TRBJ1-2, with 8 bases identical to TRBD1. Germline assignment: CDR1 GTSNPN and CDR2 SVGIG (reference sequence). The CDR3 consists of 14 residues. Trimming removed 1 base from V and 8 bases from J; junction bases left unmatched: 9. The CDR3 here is CAWSASGQGRGYTF. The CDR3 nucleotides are TGTGCCTGGAGTGCATCTGGACAGGGTAGAGGCTACACCTTC.

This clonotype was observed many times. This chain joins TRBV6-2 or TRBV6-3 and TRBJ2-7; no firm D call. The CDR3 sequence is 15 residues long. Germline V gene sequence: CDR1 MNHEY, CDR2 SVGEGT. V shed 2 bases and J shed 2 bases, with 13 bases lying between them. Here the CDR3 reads CASSYGGPTTYEQYF. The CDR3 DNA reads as TGTGCCAGCAGTTACGGTGGGCCGACGACCTACGAGCAGTACTTC.

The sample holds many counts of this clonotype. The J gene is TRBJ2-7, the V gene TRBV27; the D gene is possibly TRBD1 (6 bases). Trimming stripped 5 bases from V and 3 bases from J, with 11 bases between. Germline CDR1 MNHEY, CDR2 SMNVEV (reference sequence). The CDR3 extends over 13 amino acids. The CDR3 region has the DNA TGTGCCAGCAGTACCGGACAGCTCTACGAGCAGTACTTC. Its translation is CASSTGQLYEQYF.

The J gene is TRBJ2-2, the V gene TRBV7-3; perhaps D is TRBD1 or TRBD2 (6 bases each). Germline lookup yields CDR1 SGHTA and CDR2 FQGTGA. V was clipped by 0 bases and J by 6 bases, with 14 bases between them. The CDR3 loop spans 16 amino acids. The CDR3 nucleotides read TGTGCCAGCAGCTTAACGGGGGGCGGAGGTCCCGGGGAGCTGTTTTTT. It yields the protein CASSLTGGGGPGELFF.

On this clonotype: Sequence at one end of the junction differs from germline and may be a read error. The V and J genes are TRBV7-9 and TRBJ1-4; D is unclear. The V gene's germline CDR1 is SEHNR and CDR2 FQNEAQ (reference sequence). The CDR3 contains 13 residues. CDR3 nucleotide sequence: TGTGCCAGCAGCCGCAGCCAGAATGAAAAACGGTTTTTT. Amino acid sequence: CASSRSQNEKRFF.

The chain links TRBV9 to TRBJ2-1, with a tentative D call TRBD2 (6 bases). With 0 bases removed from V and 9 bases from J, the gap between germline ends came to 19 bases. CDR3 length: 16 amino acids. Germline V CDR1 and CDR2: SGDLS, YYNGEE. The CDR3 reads CASSVGGTPGVLEQFF. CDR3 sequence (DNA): TGTGCCAGCAGCGTAGGGGGGACTCCCGGGGTCCTTGAGCAGTTCTTC.

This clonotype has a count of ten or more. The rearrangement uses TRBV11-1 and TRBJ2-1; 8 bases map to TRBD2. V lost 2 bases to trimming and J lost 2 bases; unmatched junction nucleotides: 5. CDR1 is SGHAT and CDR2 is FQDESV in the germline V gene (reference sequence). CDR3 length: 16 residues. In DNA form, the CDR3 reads TGTGCCAGCAGCTTAAGAATCGGGGGGGCCTACAATGAGCAGTTCTTC. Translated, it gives CASSLRIGGAYNEQFF. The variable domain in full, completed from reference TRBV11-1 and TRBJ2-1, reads EAEVAQSPRYKITEKSQAVAFWCDPISGHATLYWYRQILGQGPELLVQFQDESVVDDSQLPKDRFSAERLKGVDSTLKIQPAELGDSAMYLCASSLRIGGAYNEQFFGPGTRLTVL.

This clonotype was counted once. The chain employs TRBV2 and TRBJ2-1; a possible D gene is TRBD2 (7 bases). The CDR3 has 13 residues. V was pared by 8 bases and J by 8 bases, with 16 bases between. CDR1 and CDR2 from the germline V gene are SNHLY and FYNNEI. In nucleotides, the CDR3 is TGTGCCAGCGGGGGGGGGCGGAGACATGAGCAGTTCTTC. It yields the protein CASGGGRRHEQFF.

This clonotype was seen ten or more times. This CDR3 is CASSASPSGGEFF. CDR3 in DNA: TGTGCCAGCAGCGCCAGCCCCAGCGGGGGGGAGTTCTTC. The chain combines TRBV3-1 with TRBJ2-1; 10 bases are shared with TRBD2. The CDR3 consists of 13 residues. J lost 14 bases, V lost 5 bases, and 9 bases had no gene match. CDR1 is LGHDT and CDR2 is YNNKEL in the germline V gene (reference sequence).

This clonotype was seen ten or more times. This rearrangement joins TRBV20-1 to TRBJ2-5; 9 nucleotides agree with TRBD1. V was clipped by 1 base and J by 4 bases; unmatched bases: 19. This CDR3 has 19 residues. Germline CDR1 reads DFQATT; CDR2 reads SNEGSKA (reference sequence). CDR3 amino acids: CSARVPPGSDRGVRETQYF. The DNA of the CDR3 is TGCAGTGCTAGAGTCCCCCCCGGAAGTGACAGGGGGGTAAGAGAGACCCAGTACTTC.

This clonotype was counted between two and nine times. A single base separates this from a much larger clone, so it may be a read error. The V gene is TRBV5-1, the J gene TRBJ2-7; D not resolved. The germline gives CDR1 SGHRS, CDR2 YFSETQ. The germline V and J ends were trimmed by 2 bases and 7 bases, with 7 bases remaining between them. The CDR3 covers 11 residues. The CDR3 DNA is TGCGCCAGCAGCTTTGGTTTTGAGCAGTACTTC. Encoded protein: CASSFGFEQYF. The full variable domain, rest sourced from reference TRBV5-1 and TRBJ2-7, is KAGVTQTPRYLIKTRGQQVTLSCSPISGHRSVSWYQQTPGQGLQFLFEYFSETQRNKGNFPGRFSGRQFSNSRSEMNVSTLELGDSALYLCASSFGFEQYFGPGTRLTVT.